This TCR beta chain was recovered during a study of breast tumors, draining lymph nodes, adjacent tissues. Study outcomes and limitations: The data were judged consistent with most tumor T cells coming from lymph node and expanding in tumor. Luminal-like breast cancer showed significantly higher tumor–nontumor repertoire similarity than basal-like. That most tumor T cells come from lymph nodes remained unproven. Tumors had less TCR diversity than lymph nodes, more than nontumor tissue.

There are many counts of this clonotype. Its specificity is not known. This CDR3 is 16 amino acids long. V shed 4 bases, J shed 1 base, and the junction held 6 bases outside the gene matches. From germline, CDR1 is SGHTS and CDR2 YDEGEE. The lymph nodes were axillary draining lymph nodes from breast cancer patients. TCRdb redid the calling of the multiplex PCR reads with MiXCR, one entry per CDR3 protein. The sample yields roughly 260,000 distinct CDR3 sequences, roughly 30% seen once. The rearrangement links TRBV5-8 to TRBJ2-2; 8 bases line up with TRBD2. Input material: axillary lymph node tissue. The sequence came from a female donor with breast cancer. Some clones in this sample may be carry-over from other donors' samples. CDR3 DNA: TGTGCCAGCAGCCAGAGCGGGAGCCAGAACACCGGGGAGCTGTTTTTT. Amino acids: CASSQSGSQNTGELFF.